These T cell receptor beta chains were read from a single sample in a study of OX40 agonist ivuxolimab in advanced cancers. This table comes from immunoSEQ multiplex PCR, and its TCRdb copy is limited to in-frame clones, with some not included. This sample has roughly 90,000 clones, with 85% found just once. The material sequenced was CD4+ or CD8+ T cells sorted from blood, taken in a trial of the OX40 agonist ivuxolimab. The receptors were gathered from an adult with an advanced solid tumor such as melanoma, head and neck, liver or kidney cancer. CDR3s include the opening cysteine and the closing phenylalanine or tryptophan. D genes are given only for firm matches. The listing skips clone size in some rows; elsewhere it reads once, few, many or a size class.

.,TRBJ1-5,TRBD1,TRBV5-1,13,TGCGCCAGCAGGACAGGGGTCAATCAGCCCCAGCATTTT,CASRTGVNQPQHF
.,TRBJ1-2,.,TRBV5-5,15,TGTGCCAGCAGCTTGTGGGTGGGGGGAAACTATGGCTACACCTTC,CASSLWVGGNYGYTF
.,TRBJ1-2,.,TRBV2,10,TGTGCCAGCAGCCCCCCCGGCTACACCTTC,CASSPPGYTF
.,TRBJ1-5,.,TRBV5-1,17,TGCGCCAGCAGCTTGGAGGTCCTAGGGCATCGTAATCAGCCCCAGCATTTT,CASSLEVLGHRNQPQHF
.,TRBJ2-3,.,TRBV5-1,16,TGCGCCAGCAGCTTGGGCTGGCTAGTTAGCACAGATACGCAGTATTTT,CASSLGWLVSTDTQYF
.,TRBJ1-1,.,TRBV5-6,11,TGTGCCAGCAGCTTGGACACTGAAGCTTTCTTT,CASSLDTEAFF
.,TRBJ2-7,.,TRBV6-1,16,TGTGCCAGCAGTGAAGCTTCGGACAGCTGGACCACCGAGCAGTACTTC,CASSEASDSWTTEQYF
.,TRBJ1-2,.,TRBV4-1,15,TGCGCCAGCAGCCAAGGCGGACAGACTAACTATGGCTACACCTTC,CASSQGGQTNYGYTF
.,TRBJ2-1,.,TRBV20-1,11,TGCAGTGTAGCCCCGGACAATGAGCAGTTCTTC,CSVAPDNEQFF
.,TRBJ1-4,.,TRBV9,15,TGTGCCAGCAGCGTACACAGGGAAACTAATGAAAAACTGTTTTTT,CASSVHRETNEKLFF
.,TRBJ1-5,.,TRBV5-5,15,TGTGCCAGCGCGGTTCGAAACAGAGACAATCAGCCCCAGCATTTT,CASAVRNRDNQPQHF
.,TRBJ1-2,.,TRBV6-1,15,TGTGCCAGCAGTGAAGCCGGAGGCAGGGCCTATGGCTACACCTTC,CASSEAGGRAYGYTF
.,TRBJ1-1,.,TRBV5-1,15,TGCGCCAGCAGCTTGGGGGACCCTTTGAACACTGAAGCTTTCTTT,CASSLGDPLNTEAFF
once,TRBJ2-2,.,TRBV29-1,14,TGCAGCGTCTCTCGGGTAACGAACACCGGGGAGCTGTTTTTT,CSVSRVTNTGELFF
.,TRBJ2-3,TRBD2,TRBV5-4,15,TGTGCCAGCAGCCAGACTAGCGGAGGCGAAGGTACGCAGTATTTT,CASSQTSGGEGTQYF
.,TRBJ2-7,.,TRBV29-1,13,TGCAGCGTTACAGAGTACTGGGGCTACGAGCAGTACTTC,CSVTEYWGYEQYF
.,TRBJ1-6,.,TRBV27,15,TGTGCCAGCTCCCCCCCCGTCTCCTATAATTCACCCCTCCACTTT,CASSPPVSYNSPLHF
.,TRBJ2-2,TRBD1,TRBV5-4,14,TGTGCCAGCAGCCGGGACAGGGTCACCGGGGAGCTGTTTTTT,CASSRDRVTGELFF
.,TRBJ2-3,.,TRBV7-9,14,TGTGCCAGCAGCTTAGTCCAGAGCACAGATACGCAGTATTTT,CASSLVQSTDTQYF
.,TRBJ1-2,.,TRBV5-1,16,TGCGCCAGCAGCTTGGAAGGAGCCCGGTTGCCCCAAGGCTACACCTTC,CASSLEGARLPQGYTF
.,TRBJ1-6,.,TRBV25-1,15,TGTGCCAGCAGTGAAAAGCTCCAGGGGAGGACACCCCTCCACTTT,CASSEKLQGRTPLHF
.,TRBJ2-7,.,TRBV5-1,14,TGCGCCAGCAGCTTGGACCTATCAAACTACGAGCAGTACTTC,CASSLDLSNYEQYF
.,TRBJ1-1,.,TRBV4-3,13,TGCGCCAGCAGCCCCCTCCGATACAGTGAAGCTTTCTTT,CASSPLRYSEAFF
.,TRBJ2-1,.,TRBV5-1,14,TGCGCCAGCAGCTTGGGCTGGGACTACAATGAGCAGTTCTTC,CASSLGWDYNEQFF
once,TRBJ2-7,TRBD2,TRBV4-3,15,TGCGCCAGCAGCCAGATAGCGGGAGTAGGGTACGAGCAGTACTTC,CASSQIAGVGYEQYF
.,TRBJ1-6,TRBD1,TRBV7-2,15,TGTGCCAGCAGCATAGGGACAGCCTATAATTCACCCCTCCACTTT,CASSIGTAYNSPLHF
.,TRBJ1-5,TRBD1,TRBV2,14,TGTGCCAGCAGTGGGGACAGCGGCAGTCAGCCCCAGCATTTT,CASSGDSGSQPQHF
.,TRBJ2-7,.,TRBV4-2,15,TGTGCCAGCAGCCAGGACAGTCGAAGCTCCTACGAGCAGTACTTC,CASSQDSRSSYEQYF